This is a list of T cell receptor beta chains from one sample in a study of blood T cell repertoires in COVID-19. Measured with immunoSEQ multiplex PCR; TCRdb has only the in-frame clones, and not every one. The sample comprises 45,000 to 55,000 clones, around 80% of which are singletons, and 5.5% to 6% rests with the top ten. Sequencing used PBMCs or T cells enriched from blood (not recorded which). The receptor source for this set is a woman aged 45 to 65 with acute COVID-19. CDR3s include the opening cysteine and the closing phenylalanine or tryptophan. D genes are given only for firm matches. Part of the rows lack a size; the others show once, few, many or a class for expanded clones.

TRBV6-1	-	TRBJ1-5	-	TGTGCCAGCAGTGAAGCAGTAGCGGACACTCAGCCCCAGCATTTT	CASSEAVADTQPQHF
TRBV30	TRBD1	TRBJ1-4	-	TGTGCCTGGAGTCTCCAGACAGGGGGGAATGAAAAACTGTTTTTT	CAWSLQTGGNEKLFF
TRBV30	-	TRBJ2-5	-	TGTGCCTGGAGTGTTGGGGGGGCCGGGGAGACCCAGTACTTC	CAWSVGGAGETQYF
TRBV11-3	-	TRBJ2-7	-	TGTGCCAGCAGCTTAGGACAGTTGCAGTACTTC	CASSLGQLQYF
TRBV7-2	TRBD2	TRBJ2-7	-	TGTGCCAGCAGCACTAGCGGGGGGCTCGAGCAGTACTTC	CASSTSGGLEQYF
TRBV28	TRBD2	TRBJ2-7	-	TGTGCCAGCAGGGGGAGAGGCGGGGGGCGGTACGAGCAGTACTTC	CASRGRGGGRYEQYF
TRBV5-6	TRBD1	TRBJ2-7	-	TGTGCCAGCAGCTTATACAGGGGGCGAGGGCCCTACGAGCAGTACTTC	CASSLYRGRGPYEQYF
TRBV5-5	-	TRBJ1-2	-	TGTGCCAGCAGCTCGCGGACAGATCATGGCTACACCTTC	CASSSRTDHGYTF
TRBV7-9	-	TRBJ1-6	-	TGTGCCAGCAGCTTATCAAGACAACCTAATTCACCCCTCCACTTT	CASSLSRQPNSPLHF
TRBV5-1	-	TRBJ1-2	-	TGCGCCAGCAGCTTGGCAGATGTAAGGACTTCTAACTATGGCTACACCTTC	CASSLADVRTSNYGYTF
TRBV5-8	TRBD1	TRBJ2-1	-	TGTGCCAGCAGCCCCGAGAGGACAGGCCCCGTACGGGAGCAGTTCTTC	CASSPERTGPVREQFF
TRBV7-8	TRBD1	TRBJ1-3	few	TGTGCCAGCAGCTTAGGGACAGGGGGAAACACCATATATTTT	CASSLGTGGNTIYF
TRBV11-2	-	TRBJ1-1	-	TGTGCCAGCAACCAGGGACACCAAAACACTGAAGCTTTCTTT	CASNQGHQNTEAFF
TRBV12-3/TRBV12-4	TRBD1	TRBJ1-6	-	TGTGCCAGCAGTCAGGGGGCTCGTTCACCCCTCCACTTT	CASSQGARSPLHF
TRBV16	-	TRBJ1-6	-	TGTGCCAGCAGCCAACAGGGAACCTATAATTCACCCCTCCACTTT	CASSQQGTYNSPLHF
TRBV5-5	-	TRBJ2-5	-	TGTGCCAGCAGCCTTAGTGCGGAGACCCAGTACTTC	CASSLSAETQYF
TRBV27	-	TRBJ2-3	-	TGTGCCAGCAAGCAAACTAGAGTAGATACGCAGTATTTT	CASKQTRVDTQYF
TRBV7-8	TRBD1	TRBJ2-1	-	TGTGCCAGCAGCCCGTATGGGACAGGGACTGATGAGCAGTTCTTC	CASSPYGTGTDEQFF
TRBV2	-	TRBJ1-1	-	TGTGCCAGCTCCGGGGAACTGGGCACTGAAGCTTTCTTT	CASSGELGTEAFF
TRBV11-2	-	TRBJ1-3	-	TGTGCCAGCAGCCAGAACAGGGTCCCTGGAAACACCATATATTTT	CASSQNRVPGNTIYF
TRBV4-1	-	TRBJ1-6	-	TGCGCCAGCAGCCGGAGTTTTTTAGATAATTCACCCCTCCACTTT	CASSRSFLDNSPLHF
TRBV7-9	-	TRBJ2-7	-	TGTGCCAGCAGCTTAGTAAGGGGTCCAGGCTACGAGCAGTACTTC	CASSLVRGPGYEQYF
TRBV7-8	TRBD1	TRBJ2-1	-	TGTGCCAGCAGCTCGGACAGGGTGGCGAGCCATGAGCAGTTCTTC	CASSSDRVASHEQFF
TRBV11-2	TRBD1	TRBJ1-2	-	TGTGCCAGCAGCTTAGAACGGACAGGGTTTGGCTACACCTTC	CASSLERTGFGYTF
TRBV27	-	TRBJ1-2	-	TGTGCCAGCGGGGGGTTTTATGGCTACACCTTC	CASGGFYGYTF
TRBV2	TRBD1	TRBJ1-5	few	TGTGCCAGCAGTGAAGCGAGGACAGGGGATCGGCAGCCCCAGCATTTT	CASSEARTGDRQPQHF
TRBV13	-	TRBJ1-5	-	TGTGCCAGCAGCTCGCCGCCCCCTGGGAGCCTCCATCAGCCCCAGCATTTT	CASSSPPPGSLHQPQHF
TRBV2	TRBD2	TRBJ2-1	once	TGTGCCAGCAGTTTTCGGGGGGGGCCGGTTGAGCAGTTCTTC	CASSFRGGPVEQFF
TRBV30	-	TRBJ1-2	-	TGTGCCTGGAGTGTAATTCCCGGGGGCTACACCTTC	CAWSVIPGGYTF
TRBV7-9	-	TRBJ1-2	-	TGTGCCAGCAGCTTAGGCGCGGGCTACACCTTC	CASSLGAGYTF
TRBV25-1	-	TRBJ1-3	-	TGTGCCAGCAGTGGACTGGTAGGAAACACCATATATTTT	CASSGLVGNTIYF
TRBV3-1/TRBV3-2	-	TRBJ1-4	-	TGTGCCAGCAGCCAAGATTGGGGGCCCTCAGAAAAACTGTTTTTT	CASSQDWGPSEKLFF
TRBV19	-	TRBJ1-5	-	TGTGCCAGTACCGATCGGAGTAACCAGCCCCAGCATTTT	CASTDRSNQPQHF
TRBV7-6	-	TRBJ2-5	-	TGTGCCAGCAGCTTAAAGGGAGATGAGACCCAGTACTTC	CASSLKGDETQYF